A single sample gave rise to the 9 T cell receptor beta chains below, sequenced in a study of blood T cell repertoires in COVID-19. Sequencing used immunoSEQ multiplex PCR; TCRdb keeps in-frame clones, though not all of them. The sample records under 250,000 clones, approximately 80% being singletons. Material for sequencing was peripheral blood. All receptors come from a man aged 25-45 years who had recovered from COVID-19.

The V and J genes are TRBV12-5 and TRBJ1-1; TRBD1 is a possible D gene (6 bases). V was clipped by 0 bases and J by 1 base, with 12 bases between them. The CDR3 runs 16 residues. Germline V lookup: CDR1 LGHNT, CDR2 FRNRAP. In DNA, the CDR3 is TGTGCTAGTGGTTTGGTACCTGGGGGACAGAACACTGAAGCTTTCTTT. This codes for CASGLVPGGQNTEAFF. The complete variable domain, with remaining parts taken from reference TRBV12-5 and TRBJ1-1, reads DARVTQTPRHKVTEMGQEVTMRCQPILGHNTVFWYRQTMMQGLELLAYFRNRAPLDDSGMPKDRFSAEMPDATLATLKIQPSEPRDSAVYFCASGLVPGGQNTEAFFGQGTRLTVV.

The chain couples TRBV3-1 (or the pseudogene TRBV3-2) to TRBJ2-6; a weak D match, TRBD1 (6 bases). Germline V gives CDR1 LGHDT, CDR2 YNNKEL (reference sequence). Trimming pared 4 bases from V and 0 bases from J, leaving 13 bases between. This CDR3 comprises 17 residues. For the CDR3, the DNA is TGTGCCAGCAGCCCCCGTTGGGGGCCCTCTGGGGCCAACGTCCTGACTTTC. Residues: CASSPRWGPSGANVLTF.

The chain carries TRBV9 and TRBJ2-3; TRBD1 is a possible D gene (6 bases). The CDR3 has 19 residues. Per germline, CDR1 SGDLS and CDR2 YYNGEE. V lost 4 bases, J lost 3 bases, and 27 bases lay in between. CDR3 loop: CASSPGSYARPQGTDTQYF. The CDR3 region has the DNA TGTGCCAGCAGCCCGGGGTCGTACGCGAGGCCACAGGGTACAGATACGCAGTATTTT.

The chain uses TRBV28 and TRBJ1-1, with D tentatively TRBD1 (5 bases). Germline-derived CDR1 and CDR2 are MDHEN and SYDVKM. This CDR3 has 16 amino acids. Trimming shortened V by 1 base and J by 1 base, and 13 bases separated the two germline ends. The CDR3 region has the DNA TGTGCCAGCAGTTTATCTGGGGCCCGAGGGAACACTGAAGCTTTCTTT. Translation: CASSLSGARGNTEAFF.

This chain uses TRBV19 with TRBJ2-1, with 7 bases identical to TRBD1. Germline values: CDR1 LNHDA, CDR2 SQIVND (reference sequence). Germline trimming cut 4 bases from V and 0 bases from J; bases unmatched to any gene: 6. The CDR3 consists of 16 residues. This CDR3 is CASSRVTGVSYNEQFF. Here the CDR3 DNA reads TGTGCCAGTAGTAGGGTAACAGGGGTCTCCTACAATGAGCAGTTCTTC.

The chain combines TRBV19 with TRBJ1-2, with D possibly matching TRBD1 (5 bases). The V end lost 11 bases, the J end lost 5 bases, and 18 bases lay between the germline ends. The CDR3 loop spans 13 amino acids. CDR1 is LNHDA and CDR2 is SQIVND in the germline V gene (reference sequence). CDR3 amino acids: CAAQRTGDYGYTF. In DNA, the CDR3 is TGTGCCGCACAAAGAACGGGGGATTATGGCTACACCTTC. Full variable domain (outside the CDR3, taken from reference TRBV19 and TRBJ1-2): DGGITQSPKYLFRKEGQNVTLSCEQNLNHDAMYWYRQDPGQGLRLIYYSQIVNDFQKGDIAEGYSVSREKKESFPLTVTSAQKNPTAFYLCAAQRTGDYGYTFGSGTRLTVV.

This sequence joins TRBV4-1 and TRBJ2-2; 9 bases match TRBD2. Germline V gene lookup returns CDR1 MGHRA and CDR2 YSYEKL. V lost 2 bases, J lost 5 bases, and 9 bases stayed unmatched. This CDR3 is built from 17 residues. The CDR3 DNA follows: TGCGCCAGCAGCCAAACAATAGCGGGGGCGGGGACCGGGGAGCTGTTTTTT. Encoded protein: CASSQTIAGAGTGELFF.

The V and J genes are TRBV3-1 (or the pseudogene TRBV3-2) and TRBJ1-1, with no clear D. CDR1 LGHDT and CDR2 YNNKEL come from the germline V gene (reference sequence). CDR3 length equals 15 residues. Trimming cost V 4 bases and J 4 bases, with 16 bases left between them. DNA of the CDR3: TGTGCCAGCAGCCCCCTAGGCATAGGTAGCACTGAAGCTTTCTTT. It yields the protein CASSPLGIGSTEAFF.

The V and J genes are TRBV10-1 and TRBJ2-3; a possible D gene is TRBD2 (6 bases). The CDR3 consists of 14 residues. From germline, CDR1 is WNHNN and CDR2 SYGVQD (reference sequence). The germline V and J ends were trimmed by 3 bases and 2 bases, with 9 bases remaining between them. The CDR3 nucleotides read TGCGCCAGCAGTGATTCGGGACTCACAGATACGCAGTATTTT. Translated: CASSDSGLTDTQYF.